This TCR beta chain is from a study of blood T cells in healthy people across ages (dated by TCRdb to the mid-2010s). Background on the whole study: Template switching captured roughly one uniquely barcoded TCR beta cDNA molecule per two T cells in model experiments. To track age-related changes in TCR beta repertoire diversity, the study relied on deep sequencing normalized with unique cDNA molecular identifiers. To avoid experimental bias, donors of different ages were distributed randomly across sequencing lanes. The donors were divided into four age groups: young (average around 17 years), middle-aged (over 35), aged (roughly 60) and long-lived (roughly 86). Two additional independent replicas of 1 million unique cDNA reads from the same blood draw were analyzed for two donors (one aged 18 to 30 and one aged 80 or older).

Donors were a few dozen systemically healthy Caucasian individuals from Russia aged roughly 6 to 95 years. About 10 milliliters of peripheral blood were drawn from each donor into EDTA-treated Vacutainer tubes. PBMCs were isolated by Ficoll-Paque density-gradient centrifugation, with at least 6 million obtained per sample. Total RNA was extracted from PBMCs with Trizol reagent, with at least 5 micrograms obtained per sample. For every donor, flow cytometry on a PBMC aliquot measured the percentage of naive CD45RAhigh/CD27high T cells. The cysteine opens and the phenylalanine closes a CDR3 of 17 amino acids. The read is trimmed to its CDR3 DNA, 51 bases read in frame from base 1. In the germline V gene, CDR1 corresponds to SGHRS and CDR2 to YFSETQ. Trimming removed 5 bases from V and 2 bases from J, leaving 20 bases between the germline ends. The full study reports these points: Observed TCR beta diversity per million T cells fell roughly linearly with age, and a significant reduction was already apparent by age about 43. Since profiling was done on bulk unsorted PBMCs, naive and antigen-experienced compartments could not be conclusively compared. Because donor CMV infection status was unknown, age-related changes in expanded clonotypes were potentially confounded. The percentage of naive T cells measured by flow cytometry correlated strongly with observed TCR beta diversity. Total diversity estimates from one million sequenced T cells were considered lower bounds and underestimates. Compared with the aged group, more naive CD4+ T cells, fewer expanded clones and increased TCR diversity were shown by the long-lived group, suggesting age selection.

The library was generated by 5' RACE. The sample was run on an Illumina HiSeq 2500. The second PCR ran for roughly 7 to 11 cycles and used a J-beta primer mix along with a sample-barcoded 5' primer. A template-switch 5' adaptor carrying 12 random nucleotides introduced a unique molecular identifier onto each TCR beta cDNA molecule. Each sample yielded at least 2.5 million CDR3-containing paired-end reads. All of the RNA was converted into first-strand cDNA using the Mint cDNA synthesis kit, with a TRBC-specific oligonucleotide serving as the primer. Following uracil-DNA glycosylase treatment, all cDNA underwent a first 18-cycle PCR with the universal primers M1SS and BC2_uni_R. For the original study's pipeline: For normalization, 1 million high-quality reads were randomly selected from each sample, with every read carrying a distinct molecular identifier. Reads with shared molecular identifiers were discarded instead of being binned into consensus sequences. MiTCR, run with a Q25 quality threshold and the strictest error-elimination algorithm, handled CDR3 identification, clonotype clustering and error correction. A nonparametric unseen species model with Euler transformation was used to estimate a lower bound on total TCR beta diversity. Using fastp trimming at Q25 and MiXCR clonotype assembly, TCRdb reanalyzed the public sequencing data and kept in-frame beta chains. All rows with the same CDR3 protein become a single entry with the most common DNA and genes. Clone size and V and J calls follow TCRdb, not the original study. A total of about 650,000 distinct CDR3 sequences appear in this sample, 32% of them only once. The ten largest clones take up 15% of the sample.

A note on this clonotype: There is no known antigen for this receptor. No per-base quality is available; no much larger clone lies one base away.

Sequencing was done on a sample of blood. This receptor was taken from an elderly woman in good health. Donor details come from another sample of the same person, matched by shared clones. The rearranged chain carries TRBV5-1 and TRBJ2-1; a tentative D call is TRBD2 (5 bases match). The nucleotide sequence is TGCGCCAGCAGAAGGAGGCTGGCGGAGAAGACCTACAATGAGCAGTTCTTC. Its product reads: CASRRRLAEKTYNEQFF.